Listed below are T cell receptor beta chains from one sample, sequenced in a study of blood T cell repertoires in COVID-19. Profiling relied on immunoSEQ multiplex PCR, and the TCRdb table lists in-frame clones only, not all of them. Of about 310,000 clones in the sample, approximately 88% were seen once. The sequenced sample consisted of PBMCs or T cells enriched from blood (not recorded which). These receptors were obtained from a young woman who had recovered from COVID-19. Both conserved end residues are part of each CDR3. The D gene is left open where the match is weak. Clone size is shown for a subset of rows, as once, few, many or a class of expanded clone.

v_call	j_call	cdr3_length	d_call	clone_size	cdr3_aa	cdr3_nt
TRBV30	TRBJ2-1	13	TRBD2	NA	CAWTRGGYNEQFF	TGTGCCTGGACGCGGGGGGGTTACAATGAGCAGTTCTTC
TRBV9	TRBJ2-1	16	TRBD2	NA	CASSVSRSGRGNEQFF	TGTGCCAGCAGCGTTTCCAGGAGCGGGAGGGGCAATGAGCAGTTCTTC
TRBV7-8	TRBJ2-7	14	NA	few	CASSIRDTAYEQYF	TGTGCCAGCAGCATCCGGGACACTGCCTACGAGCAGTACTTC
TRBV5-6	TRBJ2-1	16	TRBD2	NA	CASSPDSGGRNNEQFF	TGTGCCAGCAGCCCCGATAGCGGGGGACGCAACAATGAGCAGTTCTTC
TRBV9	TRBJ1-4	18	TRBD1	few	CASSLWDRVSTTNEKLFF	TGTGCCAGCAGCCTCTGGGACAGGGTAAGCACAACTAATGAAAAACTGTTTTTT
TRBV10-3	TRBJ2-1	13	NA	NA	CAISEEGYNEQFF	TGTGCCATCAGTGAAGAGGGTTACAATGAGCAGTTCTTC
TRBV3-1/TRBV3-2	TRBJ2-6	20	NA	NA	CASSQDSARAGSGGANVLTF	TGTGCCAGCAGCCAAGATAGTGCCAGGGCTGGCTCGGGTGGGGCCAACGTCCTGACTTTC
TRBV5-1	TRBJ1-6	12	NA	NA	CASSAENSPLHF	TGCGCCAGCAGCGCAGAAAATTCACCCCTCCACTTT
TRBV2	TRBJ2-7	12	TRBD1	NA	CASRTTGVEQYF	TGTGCCAGCAGAACGACAGGGGTCGAGCAGTACTTC
TRBV4-1	TRBJ2-3	14	NA	NA	CASSQDYRSDTQYF	TGCGCCAGCAGCCAAGATTATCGGTCGGATACGCAGTATTTT
TRBV3-1/TRBV3-2	TRBJ2-5	16	TRBD1	NA	CASSQDIGQGEETQYF	TGTGCCAGCAGCCAAGATATAGGACAGGGGGAAGAGACCCAGTACTTC
TRBV7-2	TRBJ2-5	17	TRBD1	NA	CASSLALDRVLMETQYF	TGTGCCAGCAGCTTAGCACTAGACAGGGTATTGATGGAGACCCAGTACTTC
TRBV7-9	TRBJ1-3	15	NA	NA	CASSFTLGGGNTIYF	TGTGCCAGCAGCTTCACTTTAGGCGGTGGAAACACCATATATTTT
TRBV4-3	TRBJ2-5	13	NA	NA	CASSNRGGETQYF	TGCGCCAGCAGTAACAGGGGAGGAGAGACCCAGTACTTC
TRBV7-8	TRBJ2-7	14	NA	NA	CASSWNRDNYEQYF	TGTGCCAGCAGCTGGAACCGGGACAACTACGAGCAGTACTTC
TRBV10-3	TRBJ1-3	17	NA	NA	CAISGTVIGSSGNTIYF	TGTGCCATCAGTGGAACTGTAATTGGGAGCTCTGGAAACACCATATATTTT
TRBV25-1	TRBJ2-4	14	NA	NA	CASSFGDSKNIQYF	TGTGCCAGCAGTTTCGGGGATAGCAAAAACATTCAGTACTTC
TRBV11-1	TRBJ2-3	16	TRBD2	NA	CASSLALAGGPDTQYF	TGTGCCAGCAGCTTAGCCCTAGCGGGAGGGCCAGATACGCAGTATTTT
TRBV6-2/TRBV6-3	TRBJ1-1	16	TRBD1	NA	CASSYSQGGGNTEAFF	TGTGCCAGCAGTTACTCCCAGGGGGGAGGGAACACTGAAGCTTTCTTT
TRBV7-3	TRBJ2-7	15	TRBD2	NA	CASSFSGRAGYEQYF	TGTGCCAGCAGCTTCAGCGGGAGGGCCGGGTACGAGCAGTACTTC
TRBV6-5	TRBJ1-1	14	NA	NA	CASTGGVGNTEAFF	TGTGCCAGCACTGGGGGCGTGGGGAACACTGAAGCTTTCTTT
TRBV5-5	TRBJ2-5	16	TRBD2	NA	CASSLGLAGGQETQYF	TGTGCCAGCAGCCTGGGACTAGCGGGGGGTCAAGAGACCCAGTACTTC
TRBV11-2	TRBJ2-2	15	NA	NA	CASSFAGTPTGELFF	TGTGCCAGCAGCTTCGCCGGGACACCCACCGGGGAGCTGTTTTTT
TRBV27	TRBJ1-2	13	NA	NA	CASSLSANYGYTF	TGTGCCAGCAGTTTATCAGCGAACTATGGCTACACCTTC
TRBV2	TRBJ2-3	15	NA	NA	CASAYIAGSPDTQYF	TGTGCCAGCGCGTATATCGCGGGATCCCCAGATACGCAGTATTTT
TRBV15	TRBJ2-7	17	NA	few	CATSRDGSARGSYEQYF	TGTGCCACCAGCAGAGATGGATCGGCCAGGGGTTCCTACGAGCAGTACTTC
TRBV4-3	TRBJ1-6	16	TRBD1	few	CASSQVVGQGWSPLHF	TGCGCCAGCAGCCAAGTTGTGGGACAGGGGTGGTCACCCCTCCACTTT
TRBV3-1/TRBV3-2	TRBJ2-7	18	NA	NA	CASSQYRAGIRESYEQYF	TGTGCCAGCAGCCAATACAGGGCCGGGATCAGGGAGTCCTACGAGCAGTACTTC
TRBV7-2	TRBJ2-5	15	TRBD2	NA	CASSPGLVYQETQYF	TGTGCCAGCAGCCCCGGACTAGTCTACCAAGAGACCCAGTACTTC
TRBV7-6	TRBJ1-3	17	NA	NA	CASSLALRGGSGNTIYF	TGTGCCAGCAGCTTAGCGCTAAGGGGCGGCTCTGGAAACACCATATATTTT
TRBV7-2	TRBJ2-3	15	TRBD2	NA	CASSKLAGAPGTQYF	TGTGCCAGCAGCAAACTAGCGGGAGCGCCCGGTACGCAGTATTTT
TRBV19	TRBJ2-3	15	TRBD2	NA	CASSRTSGGSDTQYF	TGTGCCAGTAGCCGGACTAGCGGGGGGTCAGATACGCAGTATTTT
TRBV5-4	TRBJ2-7	16	TRBD2	few	CASSFGLAGSSYEQYF	TGTGCCAGCAGCTTCGGACTAGCGGGAAGCTCCTACGAGCAGTACTTC
TRBV4-3	TRBJ1-2	15	TRBD1	once	CASSQRQGRNYGYTF	TGCGCCAGCAGCCAGAGACAGGGGCGAAACTATGGCTACACCTTC
TRBV18	TRBJ2-7	15	NA	once	CASSPRGETGLYEYF	TGTGCCAGCTCACCTAGAGGGGAGACAGGACTCTACGAGTACTTC
TRBV2	TRBJ1-1	12	NA	once	CASVERATEAFF	TGTGCCAGCGTGGAGAGAGCCACTGAAGCTTTCTTT
TRBV9	TRBJ2-2	14	NA	NA	CASSARSNTGELFF	TGTGCCAGCAGCGCTAGGTCGAACACCGGGGAGCTGTTTTTT
TRBV2	TRBJ2-1	14	NA	NA	CASVPRRADNEQFF	TGTGCCAGCGTCCCCCGGAGGGCCGACAATGAGCAGTTCTTC